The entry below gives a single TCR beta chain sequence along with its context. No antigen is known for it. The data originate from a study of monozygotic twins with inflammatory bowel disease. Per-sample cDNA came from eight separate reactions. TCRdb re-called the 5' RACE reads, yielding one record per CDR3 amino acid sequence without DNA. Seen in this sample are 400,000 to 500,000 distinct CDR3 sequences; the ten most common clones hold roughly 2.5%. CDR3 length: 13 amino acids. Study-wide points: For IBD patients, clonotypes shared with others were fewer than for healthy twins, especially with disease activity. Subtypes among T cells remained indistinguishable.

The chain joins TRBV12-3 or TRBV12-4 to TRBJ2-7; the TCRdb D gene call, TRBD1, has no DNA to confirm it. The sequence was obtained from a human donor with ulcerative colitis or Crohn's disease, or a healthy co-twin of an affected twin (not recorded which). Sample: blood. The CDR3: CASSLGTGAGAVF.